Listed here is a single T cell receptor (beta chain). Its antigen remains unknown. Running of the v3.0 immunoSEQ assay took place at survey level. The protocol was immunoSEQ multiplex PCR, while the TCRdb copy is restricted to in-frame clones and leaves out a portion. The table lists 25,000 to 35,000 clones, over 90% of them singletons, with roughly 6.7% in the top ten. This sample was included in a study of long-term antiretroviral therapy in people with HIV. About the study: Some samples came about a decade before the 2015 immediate-ART recommendation, and these were the earliest. Study-wide results and caveats: Viral resistance, ART adherence and therapy changes all lacked available data. Repertoires with HIV possessed tighter CDR3 length spans than those of controls. Diversity measured after ART increased yet remained under transplant donor controls.

The CDR3 is made up of 17 amino acids. The J segment lost 0 bases and the V segment lost 5 bases, leaving 4 bases of the junction unmatched. Germline V gene sequence: CDR1 SGHTA, CDR2 FQGNSA. The origin of this receptor is a woman aged 40 to 55 with HIV. This chain connects TRBV7-2 to TRBJ2-3; 14 nucleotides agree with TRBD2. The input for sequencing was unsorted PBMCs, taken about 6.5 years after starting antiretroviral therapy. The CDR3 sequence is CASSPGLAGGSTDTQYF. The CDR3, as DNA: TGTGCCAGCAGCCCTGGACTAGCGGGAGGTAGCACAGATACGCAGTATTTT.